Sequencing of this T cell receptor beta chain was carried out in a study of cytomegalovirus exposure and HLA in healthy donors. For the study at large: Caucasian-associated ancestry cluster membership applied to just over 80% of 300 to 450 genotyped donors. Study-wide findings and caveats: Researchers counted 164 TCR beta chains as cytomegalovirus-associated. Several top significant clusters appeared, in a later analysis, to be linked to common viral pathogens.

CDR3 length equals 12 residues. V gave up 5 bases and J gave up 3 bases, with 8 bases separating them. From germline, CDR1 is LGHNA and CDR2 YNFKEQ. 13 Jbeta primers and 60 Vbeta primers were used for the PCR. Data came from immunoSEQ multiplex PCR; TCRdb stores just in-frame clones and leaves some out. Of around 100,000 clones in the sample, about 80% were seen once. There are a few counts of this clone. Its cognate antigen is unknown. V is TRBV4-2 and J is TRBJ2-7; D not resolved. Sequenced sample: PBMCs. The receptor comes from a man in his sixties in good health and CMV-seropositive. CDR3 DNA sequence: TGTGCCAGCAGCTCTTTAGTCTACGAGCAGTACTTC. Translating gives CASSSLVYEQYF.